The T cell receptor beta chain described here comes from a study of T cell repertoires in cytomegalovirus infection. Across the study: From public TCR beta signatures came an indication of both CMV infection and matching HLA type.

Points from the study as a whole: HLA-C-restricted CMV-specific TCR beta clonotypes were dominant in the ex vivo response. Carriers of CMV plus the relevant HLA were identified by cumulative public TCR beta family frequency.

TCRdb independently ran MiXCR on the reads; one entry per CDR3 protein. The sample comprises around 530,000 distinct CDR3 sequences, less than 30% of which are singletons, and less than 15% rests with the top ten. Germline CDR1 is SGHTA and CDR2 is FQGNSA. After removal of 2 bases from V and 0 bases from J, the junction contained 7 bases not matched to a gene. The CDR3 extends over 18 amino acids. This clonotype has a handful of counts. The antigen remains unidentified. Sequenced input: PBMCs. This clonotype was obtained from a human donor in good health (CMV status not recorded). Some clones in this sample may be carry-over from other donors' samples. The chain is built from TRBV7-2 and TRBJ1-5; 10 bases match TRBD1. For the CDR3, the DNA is TGTGCCAGCAGCTTACGAGGGACAGGGGCGCCTAGCAATCAGCCCCAGCATTTT. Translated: CASSLRGTGAPSNQPQHF. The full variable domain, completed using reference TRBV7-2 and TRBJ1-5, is GAGVSQSPSNKVTEKGKDVELRCDPISGHTALYWYRQSLGQGLEFLIYFQGNSAPDKSGLPSDRFSAERTGGSVSTLTIQRTQQEDSAVYLCASSLRGTGAPSNQPQHFGDGTRLSIL.